The 30 T cell receptor beta chains presented below share a single source sample, sequenced in a study of cytomegalovirus exposure and HLA in healthy donors. A multiplex PCR was run with 60 Vbeta primers and 13 Jbeta primers. Generated by immunoSEQ multiplex PCR, the TCRdb table keeps only in-frame clones and is missing some. This table has 160,000 or so clones, 78% appearing once. The sequenced sample consisted of PBMCs. Receptors originate from a male donor in good health and CMV-seronegative.

The chain joins TRBV25-1 to TRBJ1-2, with a tentative D call TRBD1 (5 bases). Germline V lookup: CDR1 MGHDK, CDR2 SYGVNS. CDR3 length equals 13 residues. V was shortened by 5 bases and J by 5 bases, with 12 bases between the two germline ends. The CDR3 reads CASSSPGMYGYTF. The DNA for the CDR3 is TGTGCCAGCAGTAGTCCAGGGATGTATGGCTACACCTTC.

Only a few counts were recorded for this clone. The chain carries TRBV2 and TRBJ2-7, with 11 bases aligning to TRBD2. Germline V gives CDR1 SNHLY, CDR2 FYNNEI. J lost 6 bases, V lost 7 bases, and 14 bases had no gene match. CDR3 length equals 16 residues. The CDR3 DNA is TGTGCCAGCACCCTCCTAGCGGGGGGTACAAGTGGCGAGCAGTACTTC. This encodes CASTLLAGGTSGEQYF.

V and J are TRBV28 and TRBJ2-7; TRBD2 aligns across 10 bases. Germline loops: CDR1 MDHEN, CDR2 SYDVKM. The CDR3 loop spans 15 amino acids. The trim removed 7 bases at V and 1 base at J, leaving 7 bases unmatched. As DNA, the CDR3 is TGTGCCAGCACCTCCCTAGCGGGAGATTCCTACGAGCAGTACTTC. Its translation: CASTSLAGDSYEQYF.

The V call is TRBV6-5, the J call TRBJ2-2, with D unresolved. Trimming removed 4 bases at V and 4 bases at J, with 7 bases between. Germline CDR1 is MNHEY and CDR2 is SVGAGI. This CDR3 region has 13 residues. CDR3 coding DNA: TGTGCCAGCAGTTTCAGGTCCACCGGGGAGCTGTTTTTT. This gives the protein CASSFRSTGELFF.

The chain recombines TRBV7-2 with TRBJ2-3, with TRBD2 identical over 8 bases. The CDR3 is made up of 17 amino acids. The germline V gene encodes CDR1 SGHTA and CDR2 FQGNSA. With 5 bases clipped from V and 4 bases from J, the junction kept 14 bases outside the gene matches. The CDR3 sequence: CASSPSTSERAPDTQYF. The CDR3 DNA is TGTGCCAGCAGCCCCTCGACTAGCGAGAGGGCCCCAGATACGCAGTATTTT. Looking up the rest from reference TRBV7-2 and TRBJ2-3 gives the full variable domain: GAGVSQSPSNKVTEKGKDVELRCDPISGHTALYWYRQSLGQGLEFLIYFQGNSAPDKSGLPSDRFSAERTGGSVSTLTIQRTQQEDSAVYLCASSPSTSERAPDTQYFGPGTRLTVL.

This sequence joins TRBV12-5 and TRBJ2-1; 7 nucleotides align to TRBD1. CDR1 LGHNT and CDR2 FRNRAP come from the germline V gene. V shed 3 bases and J 7 bases; nucleotides not matched to a gene: 3. CDR3 length: 13 residues. CDR3 in DNA: TGTGCTAGTGGTTTTCTACAGGGGAATGAGCAGTTCTTC. It translates to CASGFLQGNEQFF.

The CDR3 spells CAVSGVRDSGNTIYF. DNA of the CDR3: TGTGCCGTCTCCGGGGTGCGGGACTCTGGAAACACCATATATTTT. The rearrangement joins TRBV10-3 to TRBJ1-3; D remains ambiguous. Trimming pared 11 bases from V and 0 bases from J, leaving 17 bases between. Germline V gene sequence: CDR1 ENHRY, CDR2 SYGVKD. This CDR3 is built from 15 residues.

This clone was counted a few times. CDR3 in amino acids: CASSLEVGENIQYF. CDR3 sequence (DNA): TGTGCCAGCAGCTTGGAGGTCGGGGAAAACATTCAGTACTTC. The rearrangement links TRBV5-8 to TRBJ2-4; D perhaps matches TRBD2 (5 bases). Per the germline V gene, CDR1 is SGHTS and CDR2 is YDEGEE. This CDR3 contains 14 residues. V was cut by 0 bases and J by 5 bases, with 9 bases left in between.

The CDR3 coding sequence is TGTGCCATCAGTGAGTCTTTGTCAGGCTCTGAGCAGTTCTTC. Translating gives CAISESLSGSEQFF. The gene calls are TRBV10-3 and TRBJ2-1; D is undetermined. Trimming took off 0 bases at V and 9 bases at J, with 12 bases between the two ends. This CDR3 is 14 amino acids long. Looked up from germline, CDR1 is ENHRY and CDR2 is SYGVKD.

The V call is TRBV5-1, the J call TRBJ1-2, with 8 bases matching TRBD1. Germline V gene sequence: CDR1 SGHRS, CDR2 YFSETQ. The CDR3 consists of 14 residues. V trimming: 7 bases; J trimming: 7 bases; junction bases outside the gene matches: 12. The CDR3 DNA follows: TGCGCCAGCTCATCCGGACAGGGATTAGCTGGCTACACCTTC. Translated: CASSSGQGLAGYTF.

V gene TRBV4-2 combines with J gene TRBJ2-5, with a weak D call TRBD2 (5 bases). The J call may be wrong; the DNA end is better matched by TRBJ2-7. CDR1 is LGHNA and CDR2 is YNFKEQ in the germline V gene. The CDR3 totals 13 residues. The CDR3 sequence is CASSQGVSYEQYF. CDR3 coding DNA: TGTGCCAGCAGCCAGGGAGTCAGCTACGAGCAGTACTTC.

This clone was detected a few times. V gene TRBV10-3 combines with J gene TRBJ1-5, with 7 bases matching TRBD1. The CDR3 extends over 14 amino acids. V shed 6 bases and J 1 base; nucleotides not matched to a gene: 3. Per germline, CDR1 ENHRY and CDR2 SYGVKD. This CDR3 is CAIRAGGSNQPQHF. The CDR3 nucleotides read TGTGCCATCAGGGCAGGGGGGAGCAATCAGCCCCAGCATTTT.

V gene TRBV27 combines with J gene TRBJ2-7; 13 bases match TRBD2. Trimming cost V 2 bases and J 7 bases; bases outside gene matches: 5. Looked up from germline, CDR1 is MNHEY and CDR2 is SMNVEV (reference sequence). This CDR3 is 15 amino acids long. CDR3 DNA sequence: TGTGCCAGCAGTTTAACTAGCGGGAGGGCGGGGGAGCAGTACTTC. Translation gives CASSLTSGRAGEQYF.

The V call is TRBV18, the J call TRBJ1-2; D is possibly TRBD1 (6 bases). The V end was cut by 2 bases, the J end by 8 bases, with 6 bases between. CDR3 length equals 11 residues. Germline V gives CDR1 KGHSH, CDR2 LQKENI. The CDR3, as DNA: TGTGCCAGCTCACCAGGGACAGGCTACACCTTC. Residues: CASSPGTGYTF.

The table lists this clone with a few counts. The chain recombines TRBV28 with TRBJ2-7, with 13 bases matching TRBD2. V shed 5 bases and J 2 bases; nucleotides not matched to a gene: 9. Germline lookup yields CDR1 MDHEN and CDR2 SYDVKM. The CDR3 extends over 17 amino acids. CDR3 nucleotide sequence: TGTGCCAGCAGTCCCACTGGACTAGCGGGAGTGACCTACGAGCAGTACTTC. It yields the protein CASSPTGLAGVTYEQYF.

The J gene is TRBJ2-5, the V gene TRBV28; 11 nucleotides align to TRBD1. This CDR3 has 14 amino acids. V was clipped by 5 bases and J by 5 bases; unmatched bases: 4. The germline V gene encodes CDR1 MDHEN and CDR2 SYDVKM. CDR3 region: CASSGTGGPETQYF. CDR3 DNA: TGTGCCAGCAGTGGGACAGGGGGGCCGGAGACCCAGTACTTC.

The chain combines TRBV6-1 with TRBJ1-1; D might be TRBD1 (6 bases). The CDR3 consists of 14 residues. V gave up 10 bases and J gave up 1 base, with 16 bases separating them. Per germline, CDR1 MNHNS and CDR2 SASEGT. CDR3 sequence (DNA): TGTGCCATAGAAACAGGGTCCACGAACACTGAAGCTTTCTTT. This sequence encodes CAIETGSTNTEAFF.

The genes are TRBV18 and TRBJ1-6; 11 bases align to TRBD1. The CDR3 sequence is 15 residues long. Germline loops: CDR1 KGHSH, CDR2 LQKENI. The J segment lost 9 bases and the V segment lost 3 bases, leaving 4 bases of the junction unmatched. Here the CDR3 DNA reads TGTGCCAGCTCACCGGACAGGGGGCCGGTTTCACCCCTCCACTTT. Translation gives CASSPDRGPVSPLHF. The entire variable domain, with the rest obtained from reference TRBV18 and TRBJ1-6, is as follows: NAGVMQNPRHLVRRRGQEARLRCSPMKGHSHVYWYRQLPEEGLKFMVYLQKENIIDESGMPKERFSAEFPKEGPSILRIQQVVRGDSAAYFCASSPDRGPVSPLHFGNGTRLTVT.

The chain recombines TRBV5-1 with TRBJ1-4; maybe TRBD1 (6 bases). The V gene's germline CDR1 is SGHRS and CDR2 YFSETQ. This CDR3 is built from 15 residues. Trimming shortened V by 0 bases and J by 6 bases, and 12 bases separated the two germline ends. DNA for the CDR3: TGCGCCAGCAGCTTGGGGACAGTGGGGGATGAAAAACTGTTTTTT. Translating gives CASSLGTVGDEKLFF.

The rearrangement uses TRBV13 and TRBJ2-1, with TRBD2 identical over 8 bases. Germline V gives CDR1 PRHDT, CDR2 FYEKMQ (reference sequence). With 5 bases clipped from V and 8 bases from J, the junction kept 5 bases outside the gene matches. The CDR3 loop spans 13 amino acids. CDR3 sequence reads: CASSPGLAHEQFF. The DNA of the CDR3 is TGTGCCAGCAGCCCCGGACTAGCCCATGAGCAGTTCTTC.

Here the CDR3 DNA reads TGTGCCAGCAGCAGACTCGGTAGCTCCTACAATGAGCAGTTCTTC. Protein: CASSRLGSSYNEQFF. V and J are TRBV7-6 and TRBJ2-1; D remains ambiguous. The CDR3 runs to 15 residues. The V end was cut by 5 bases, the J end by 0 bases, with 11 bases between. Germline V lookup: CDR1 SGHVS, CDR2 FNYEAQ.

In this sample, this clone turned up a few times. The chain uses TRBV7-2 and TRBJ2-5; D uncertain. Germline values: CDR1 SGHTA, CDR2 FQGNSA. The CDR3 has 14 amino acids. V lost 1 base, J lost 2 bases, and 8 bases lay in between. The CDR3 bases are TGTGCCAGCAGCTTAGTAGCTAGTCAAGAGACCCAGTACTTC. It encodes CASSLVASQETQYF. Full variable domain (outside the CDR3, taken from reference TRBV7-2 and TRBJ2-5): GAGVSQSPSNKVTEKGKDVELRCDPISGHTALYWYRQSLGQGLEFLIYFQGNSAPDKSGLPSDRFSAERTGGSVSTLTIQRTQQEDSAVYLCASSLVASQETQYFGPGTRLLVL.

This clone was detected a few times. The chain links TRBV4-1 to TRBJ1-4; D uncertain. Per germline, CDR1 MGHRA and CDR2 YSYEKL. The V gene lost 0 bases and the J gene lost 8 bases, with 7 bases spanning the gap. The CDR3 is made up of 13 amino acids. The CDR3 sequence: CASSQERQEKLFF. The DNA of the CDR3 is TGCGCCAGCAGCCAAGAGAGGCAGGAAAAACTGTTTTTT.

V is TRBV19 and J is TRBJ2-4; 9 positions match TRBD1. Germline V lookup: CDR1 LNHDA, CDR2 SQIVND (reference sequence). This CDR3 is built from 14 residues. V shed 5 bases and J 9 bases; nucleotides not matched to a gene: 8. The CDR3 sequence: CASSLSTGGGIQYF. The CDR3 DNA reads TGTGCCAGTAGTCTTTCGACAGGGGGAGGCATTCAGTACTTC.

This clone was observed a handful of times. The J gene is TRBJ1-1, the V gene TRBV18; D perhaps matches TRBD1 (6 bases). Germline CDR1 reads KGHSH; CDR2 reads LQKENI. The ends were cut back, 3 bases at V and 1 base at J, with 9 bases in the middle. CDR3 length equals 14 residues. CDR3 amino acids: CASSPEGQNTEAFF. The CDR3 coding sequence is TGTGCCAGCTCACCCGAGGGACAGAACACTGAAGCTTTCTTT.

Judged by abundance, this clone is medium-sized. The chain uses TRBV4-3 and TRBJ1-4; no clear D. V was trimmed by 0 bases and J by 13 bases, leaving 12 bases between them. There are 13 residues in the CDR3. Germline V gene sequence: CDR1 LGHNA, CDR2 YSLEER. The CDR3 region is CASSQEGPRGLFF. CDR3 nucleotides: TGCGCCAGCAGCCAAGAGGGCCCCCGTGGACTGTTTTTT.

V usage is TRBV28 and J usage is TRBJ1-2; TRBD1 aligns across 7 bases. Germline CDR1 MDHEN, CDR2 SYDVKM. This CDR3 contains 13 residues. V trimming: 5 bases; J trimming: 8 bases; junction bases outside the gene matches: 8. In DNA form, the CDR3 reads TGTGCCAGCAGTCTCTCGGGAGGGGGCGGCTACACCTTC. It yields the protein CASSLSGGGGYTF.

This sequence joins TRBV7-6 and TRBJ1-5, with TRBD1 identical over 9 bases. The CDR3 length is 16 residues. Germline CDR1 SGHVS, CDR2 FNYEAQ. V shed 1 base and J 6 bases; nucleotides not matched to a gene: 7. The CDR3 loop is CASSLGTGGSGQPQHF. CDR3 DNA: TGTGCCAGCAGCTTAGGTACAGGGGGCAGCGGTCAGCCCCAGCATTTT.

The chain employs TRBV5-1 and TRBJ2-2; maybe TRBD1 (5 bases). V was pared by 4 bases and J by 4 bases, with 11 bases between. The CDR3 is 14 residues long. Germline V lookup: CDR1 SGHRS, CDR2 YFSETQ. In nucleotides, the CDR3 is TGCGCCAGCAGCCTCCGGCAGGGCACCGGGGAGCTGTTTTTT. Its translation: CASSLRQGTGELFF.

This clone was seen only once. The rearrangement links TRBV5-1 to TRBJ1-3; D unresolved. Trimming pared 4 bases from V and 0 bases from J, leaving 8 bases between. The CDR3 runs 14 residues. Germline CDR1 and CDR2: SGHRS and YFSETQ. The CDR3: CASSPQASGNTIYF. CDR3 in DNA: TGCGCCAGCAGCCCCCAAGCCTCTGGAAACACCATATATTTT.